This paragraph covers one T cell receptor (beta chain) sequence. The length of the CDR3 is 15 residues. In germline, CDR1 is ENHRY, CDR2 SYGVKD. Losses at the gene ends were 3 bases for V and 4 bases for J; bases not matched to a gene: 6. The data stem from a study of blood T cell repertoires in COVID-19. About the study: Nucleic acid was either cDNA or gDNA, and it came from T cells, B-cell-depleted T cells, or PBMCs.

Methods used by the authors: Counts of nucleated cells, estimated from reference gene primer amplification, were obtained. Data came from immunoSEQ multiplex PCR; TCRdb stores just in-frame clones and leaves some out. Clonal size and the V and J genes are those of that table, whereas D and trimming came from the DNA. The table lists 80,000 to 100,000 clones, around 84% of them singletons. Sequencing input: peripheral blood. This chain joins TRBV10-3 and TRBJ1-5, with 7 bases aligning to TRBD1. This clonotype was sampled from a woman aged 60-70 years in a cohort sampled during active or convalescent COVID-19. CDR3 coding DNA: TGTGCCATCAGTGATAACAGGGGCTCAAATCAGCCCCAGCATTTT. Amino acids: CAISDNRGSNQPQHF.